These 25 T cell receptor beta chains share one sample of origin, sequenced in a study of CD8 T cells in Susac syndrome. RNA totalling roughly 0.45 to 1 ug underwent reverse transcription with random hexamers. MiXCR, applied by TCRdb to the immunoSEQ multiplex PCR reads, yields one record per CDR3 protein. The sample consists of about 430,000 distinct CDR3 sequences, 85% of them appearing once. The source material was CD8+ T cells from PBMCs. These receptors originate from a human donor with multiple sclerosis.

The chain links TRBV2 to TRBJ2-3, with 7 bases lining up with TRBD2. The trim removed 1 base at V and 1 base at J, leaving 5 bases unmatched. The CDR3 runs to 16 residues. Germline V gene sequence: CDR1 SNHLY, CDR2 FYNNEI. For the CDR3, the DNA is TGTGCCAGCAGTGAAGGGAGCGGGAAGGGCACAGATACGCAGTATTTT. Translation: CASSEGSGKGTDTQYF.

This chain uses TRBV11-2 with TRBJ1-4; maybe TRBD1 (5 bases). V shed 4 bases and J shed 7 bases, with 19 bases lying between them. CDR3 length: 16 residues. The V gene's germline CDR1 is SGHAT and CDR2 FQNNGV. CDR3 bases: TGTGCCAGCAGCTCTCTAGACTCCCCGGGACGTGAAAAACTGTTTTTT. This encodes CASSSLDSPGREKLFF.

The CDR3 DNA reads TGTGCCAGCAGTTTGACTTGGACAGAAAGACAAAATCAGCCCCAGCATTTT. Its translation is CASSLTWTERQNQPQHF. The gene calls are TRBV12-3 or TRBV12-4 and TRBJ1-5; D may be TRBD1 (6 bases). The CDR3 is made up of 17 amino acids. The V and J ends lost 3 bases and 4 bases respectively, with 19 bases between them.

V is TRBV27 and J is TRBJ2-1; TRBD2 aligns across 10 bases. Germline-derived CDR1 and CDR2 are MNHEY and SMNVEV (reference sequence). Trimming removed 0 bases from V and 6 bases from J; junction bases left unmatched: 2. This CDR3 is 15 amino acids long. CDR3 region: CASSLSLAGANEQFF. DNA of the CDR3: TGTGCCAGCAGTTTATCCCTAGCGGGAGCCAATGAGCAGTTCTTC.

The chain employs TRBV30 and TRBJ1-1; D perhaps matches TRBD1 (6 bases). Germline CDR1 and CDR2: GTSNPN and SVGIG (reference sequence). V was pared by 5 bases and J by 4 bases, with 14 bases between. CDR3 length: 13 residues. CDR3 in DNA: TGTGCCTGGGGGGACACTGTTGGCACTGAAGCTTTCTTT. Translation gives CAWGDTVGTEAFF. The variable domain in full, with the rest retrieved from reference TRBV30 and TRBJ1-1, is SQTIHQWPATLVQPVGSPLSLECTVEGTSNPNLYWYRQAAGRGLQLLFYSVGIGQISSEVPQNLSASRPQDRQFILSSKKLLLSDSGFYLCAWGDTVGTEAFFGQGTRLTVV.

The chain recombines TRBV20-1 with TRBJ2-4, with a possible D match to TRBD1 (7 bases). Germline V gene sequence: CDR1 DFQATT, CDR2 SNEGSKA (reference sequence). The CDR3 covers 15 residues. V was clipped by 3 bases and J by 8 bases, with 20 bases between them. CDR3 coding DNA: TGCAGTGCTAGGGAGGGGGCCCGTCTGAGTGACATTCAGTACTTC. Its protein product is CSAREGARLSDIQYF.

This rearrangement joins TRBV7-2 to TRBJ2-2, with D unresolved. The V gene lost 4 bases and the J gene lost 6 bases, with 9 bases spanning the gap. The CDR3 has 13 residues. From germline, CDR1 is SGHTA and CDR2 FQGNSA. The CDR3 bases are TGTGCCAGCAGCTACTTTGGGTCCGGGGAGCTGTTTTTT. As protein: CASSYFGSGELFF.

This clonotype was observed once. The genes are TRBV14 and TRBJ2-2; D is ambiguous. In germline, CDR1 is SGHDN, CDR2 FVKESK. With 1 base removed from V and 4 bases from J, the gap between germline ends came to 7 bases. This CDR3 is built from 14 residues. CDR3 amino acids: CASSQATATGELFF. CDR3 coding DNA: TGTGCCAGCAGCCAAGCCACAGCCACCGGGGAGCTGTTTTTT.

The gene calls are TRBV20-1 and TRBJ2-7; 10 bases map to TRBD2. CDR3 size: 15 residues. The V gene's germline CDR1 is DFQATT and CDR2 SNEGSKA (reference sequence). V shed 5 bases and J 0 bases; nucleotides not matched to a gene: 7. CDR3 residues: CSAGNTSGVSYEQYF. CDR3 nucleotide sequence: TGCAGTGCTGGCAACACTAGCGGGGTCTCCTACGAGCAGTACTTC.

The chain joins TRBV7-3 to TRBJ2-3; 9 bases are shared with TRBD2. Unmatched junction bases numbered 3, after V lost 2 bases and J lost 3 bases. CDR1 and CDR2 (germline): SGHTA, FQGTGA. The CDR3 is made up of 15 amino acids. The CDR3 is CASSLYAGGTDTQYF. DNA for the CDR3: TGTGCCAGCAGCTTATATGCGGGAGGGACAGATACGCAGTATTTT.

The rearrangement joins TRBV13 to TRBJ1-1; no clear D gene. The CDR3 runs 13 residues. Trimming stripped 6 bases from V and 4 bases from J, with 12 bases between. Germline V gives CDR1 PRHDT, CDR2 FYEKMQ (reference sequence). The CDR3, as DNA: TGTGCCAGCAGGGAAGGGTTTCTCACTGAAGCTTTCTTT. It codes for CASREGFLTEAFF.

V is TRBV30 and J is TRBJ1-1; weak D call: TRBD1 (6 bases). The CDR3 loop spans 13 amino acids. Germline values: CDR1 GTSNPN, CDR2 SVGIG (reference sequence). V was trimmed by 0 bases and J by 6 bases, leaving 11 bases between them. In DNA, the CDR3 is TGTGCCTGGAGTGTTGGCAGGGGCTCTGAAGCTTTCTTT. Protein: CAWSVGRGSEAFF.

CDR3 amino acids: CASISGSWTNYGYTF. In DNA, the CDR3 is TGTGCCAGCATTAGTGGCAGCTGGACTAACTATGGCTACACCTTC. V gene TRBV12-3 or TRBV12-4 combines with J gene TRBJ1-2; D unclear. The CDR3 is 15 residues long. Trimming took off 7 bases at V and 0 bases at J, with 15 bases between the two ends.

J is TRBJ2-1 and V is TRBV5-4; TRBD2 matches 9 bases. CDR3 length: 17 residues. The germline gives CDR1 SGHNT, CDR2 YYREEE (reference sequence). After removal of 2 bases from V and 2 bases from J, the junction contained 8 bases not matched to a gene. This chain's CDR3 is CASSFGLAGPPYNEQFF. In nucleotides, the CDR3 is TGTGCCAGCAGCTTTGGGCTAGCGGGGCCCCCCTACAATGAGCAGTTCTTC.

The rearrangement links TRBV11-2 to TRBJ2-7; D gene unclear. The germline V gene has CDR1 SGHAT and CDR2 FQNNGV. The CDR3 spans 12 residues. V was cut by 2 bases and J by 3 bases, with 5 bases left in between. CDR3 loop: CASSLTVYEQYF. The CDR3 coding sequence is TGTGCCAGCAGCTTAACGGTCTACGAGCAGTACTTC.

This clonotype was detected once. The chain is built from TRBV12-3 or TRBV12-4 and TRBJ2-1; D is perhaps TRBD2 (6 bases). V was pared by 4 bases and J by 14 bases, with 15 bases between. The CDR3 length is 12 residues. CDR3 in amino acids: CASSSPGLSEFF. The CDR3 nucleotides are TGTGCCAGCAGTTCGCCGGGACTGAGTGAGTTCTTC.

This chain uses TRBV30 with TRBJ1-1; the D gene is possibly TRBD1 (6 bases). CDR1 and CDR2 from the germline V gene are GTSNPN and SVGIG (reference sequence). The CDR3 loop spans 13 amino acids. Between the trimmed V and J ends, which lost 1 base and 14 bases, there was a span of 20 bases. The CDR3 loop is CAWSAMIGQPQFF. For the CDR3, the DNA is TGTGCCTGGAGTGCGATGATTGGACAGCCGCAATTCTTT. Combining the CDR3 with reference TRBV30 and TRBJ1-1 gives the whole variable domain SQTIHQWPATLVQPVGSPLSLECTVEGTSNPNLYWYRQAAGRGLQLLFYSVGIGQISSEVPQNLSASRPQDRQFILSSKKLLLSDSGFYLCAWSAMIGQPQFFGQGTRLTVV.

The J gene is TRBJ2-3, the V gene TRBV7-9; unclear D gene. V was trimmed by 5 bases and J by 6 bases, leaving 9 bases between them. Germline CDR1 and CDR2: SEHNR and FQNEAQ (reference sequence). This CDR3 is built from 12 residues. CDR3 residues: CASSPVMDTQYF. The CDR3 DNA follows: TGTGCCAGCAGCCCCGTGATGGATACGCAGTATTTT.

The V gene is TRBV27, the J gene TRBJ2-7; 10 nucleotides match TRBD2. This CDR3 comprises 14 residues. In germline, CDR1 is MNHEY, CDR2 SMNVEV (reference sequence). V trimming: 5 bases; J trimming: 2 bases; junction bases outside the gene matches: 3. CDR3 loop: CASSVGLAAYEQYF. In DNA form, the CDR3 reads TGTGCCAGCAGTGTCGGACTAGCGGCCTACGAGCAGTACTTC.

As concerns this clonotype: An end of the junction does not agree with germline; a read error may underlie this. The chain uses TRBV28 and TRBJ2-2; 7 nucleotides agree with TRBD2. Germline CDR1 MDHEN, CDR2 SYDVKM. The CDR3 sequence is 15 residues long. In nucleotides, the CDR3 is TGTGCCAGCAGGTCGGGCGGGAGATATACCGGGGAGCTGCTTTTT. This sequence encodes CASRSGGRYTGELLF.

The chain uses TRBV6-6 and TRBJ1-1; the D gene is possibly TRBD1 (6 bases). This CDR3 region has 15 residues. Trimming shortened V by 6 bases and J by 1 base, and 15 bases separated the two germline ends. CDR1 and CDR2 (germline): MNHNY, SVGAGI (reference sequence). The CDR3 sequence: CASSTGTFANTEAFF. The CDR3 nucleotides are TGTGCCAGCAGCACAGGGACTTTTGCGAACACTGAAGCTTTCTTT.

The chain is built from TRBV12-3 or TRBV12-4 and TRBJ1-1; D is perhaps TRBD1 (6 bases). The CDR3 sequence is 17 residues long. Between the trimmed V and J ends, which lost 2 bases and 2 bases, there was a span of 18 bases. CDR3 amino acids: CASSLMGQSEGNTEAFF. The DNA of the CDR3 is TGTGCCAGCAGTTTAATGGGACAAAGCGAGGGAAACACTGAAGCTTTCTTT.

The CDR3 DNA follows: TGCGCCAGCAGTCAAAAGGGCGGACTAGCGGGGCCTTCCTACGAGCAGTACTTC. Translating it yields CASSQKGGLAGPSYEQYF. The chain recombines TRBV23-1 with TRBJ2-7, with 12 bases aligning to TRBD2. TRBV23-1 is labeled an ORF, and its function is uncertain. After removal of 2 bases from V and 1 base from J, the junction contained 9 bases not matched to a gene. The CDR3 is 18 amino acids.

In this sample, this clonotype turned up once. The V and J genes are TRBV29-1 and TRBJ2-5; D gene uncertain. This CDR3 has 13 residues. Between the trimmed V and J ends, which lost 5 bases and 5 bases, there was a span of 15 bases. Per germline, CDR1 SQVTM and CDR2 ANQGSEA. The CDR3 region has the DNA TGCAGCGTTCGCCCGAATCTCCGGGAGACCCAGTACTTC. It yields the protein CSVRPNLRETQYF.

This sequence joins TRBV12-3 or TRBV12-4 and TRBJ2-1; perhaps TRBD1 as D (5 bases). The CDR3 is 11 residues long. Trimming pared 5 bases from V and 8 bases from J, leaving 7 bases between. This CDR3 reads CASSQTDEQFF. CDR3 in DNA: TGTGCCAGCAGTCAGACAGATGAGCAGTTCTTC.